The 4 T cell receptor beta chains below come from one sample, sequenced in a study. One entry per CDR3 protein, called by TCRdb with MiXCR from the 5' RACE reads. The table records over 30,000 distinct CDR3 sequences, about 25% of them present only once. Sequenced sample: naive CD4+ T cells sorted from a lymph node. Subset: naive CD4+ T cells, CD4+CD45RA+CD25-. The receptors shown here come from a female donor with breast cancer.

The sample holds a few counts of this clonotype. CDR3 nucleotides: TGCAGTGCTAGAGATCCGGTCGATCAGCCCCAGCATTTT. This codes for CSARDPVDQPQHF. The chain carries TRBV20-1 and TRBJ1-5, with D unresolved. Germline V lookup: CDR1 DFQATT, CDR2 SNEGSKA (reference sequence). The CDR3 spans 13 residues. V lost 0 bases to trimming and J lost 5 bases, with 8 bases between them.

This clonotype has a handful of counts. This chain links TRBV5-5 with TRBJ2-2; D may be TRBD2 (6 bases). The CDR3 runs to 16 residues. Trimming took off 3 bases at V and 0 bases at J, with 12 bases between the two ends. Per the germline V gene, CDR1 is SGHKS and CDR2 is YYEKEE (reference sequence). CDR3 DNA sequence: TGTGCCAGCAGCTGGGCGGGGATAACGAACACCGGGGAGCTGTTTTTT. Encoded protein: CASSWAGITNTGELFF.

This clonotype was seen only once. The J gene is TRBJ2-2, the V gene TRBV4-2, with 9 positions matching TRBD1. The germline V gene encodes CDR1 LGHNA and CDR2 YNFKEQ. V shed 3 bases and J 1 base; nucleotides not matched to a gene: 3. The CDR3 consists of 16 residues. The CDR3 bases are TGTGCCAGCAGCCAGGCGACAGGGGGGAACACCGGGGAGCTGTTTTTT. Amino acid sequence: CASSQATGGNTGELFF.

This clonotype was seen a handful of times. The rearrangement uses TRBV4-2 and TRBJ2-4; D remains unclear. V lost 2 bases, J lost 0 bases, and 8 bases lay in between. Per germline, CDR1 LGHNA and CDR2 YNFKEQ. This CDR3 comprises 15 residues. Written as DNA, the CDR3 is TGTGCCAGCAGCCAACGGGCGGAAGCCAAAAACATTCAGTACTTC. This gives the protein CASSQRAEAKNIQYF.